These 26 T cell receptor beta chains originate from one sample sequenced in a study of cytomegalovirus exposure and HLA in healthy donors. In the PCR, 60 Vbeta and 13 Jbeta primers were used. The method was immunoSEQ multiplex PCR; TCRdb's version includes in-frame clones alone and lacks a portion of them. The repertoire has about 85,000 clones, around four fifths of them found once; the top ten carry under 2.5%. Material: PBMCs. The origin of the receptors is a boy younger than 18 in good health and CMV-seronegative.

CDR3 coding DNA: TGTGCCAGCTCACCACCGGGCAGACAAGAGACCCAGTACTTC. Protein product: CASSPPGRQETQYF. The genes are TRBV18 and TRBJ2-5, with unresolved D. With 0 bases removed from V and 2 bases from J, the gap between germline ends came to 7 bases. This CDR3 region has 14 residues. Germline values: CDR1 KGHSH, CDR2 LQKENI.

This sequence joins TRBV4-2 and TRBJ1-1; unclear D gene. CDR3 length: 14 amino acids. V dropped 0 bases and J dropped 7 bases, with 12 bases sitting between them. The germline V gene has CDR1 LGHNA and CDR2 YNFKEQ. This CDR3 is CASSQDRGIDEAFF. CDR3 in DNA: TGTGCCAGCAGCCAAGATCGCGGGATCGATGAAGCTTTCTTT.

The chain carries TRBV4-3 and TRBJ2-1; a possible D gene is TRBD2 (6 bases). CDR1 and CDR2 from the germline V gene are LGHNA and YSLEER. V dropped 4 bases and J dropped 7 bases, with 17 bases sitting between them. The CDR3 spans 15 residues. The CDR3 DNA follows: TGCGCCAGCAGCCTCTATGGGGAGGTAGGGAATGAGCAGTTCTTC. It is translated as CASSLYGEVGNEQFF.

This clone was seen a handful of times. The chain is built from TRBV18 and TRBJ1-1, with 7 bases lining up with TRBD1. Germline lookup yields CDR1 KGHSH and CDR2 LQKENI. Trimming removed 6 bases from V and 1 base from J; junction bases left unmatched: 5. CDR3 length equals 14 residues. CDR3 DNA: TGTGCCAGCTCGAAACAGGGGCGGAACACTGAAGCTTTCTTT. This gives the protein CASSKQGRNTEAFF.

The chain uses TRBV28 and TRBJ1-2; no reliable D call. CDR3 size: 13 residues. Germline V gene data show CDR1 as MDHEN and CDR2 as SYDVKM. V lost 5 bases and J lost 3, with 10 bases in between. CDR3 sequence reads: CASSVLSDYGYTF. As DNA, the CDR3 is TGTGCCAGCAGTGTCTTATCTGACTATGGCTACACCTTC.

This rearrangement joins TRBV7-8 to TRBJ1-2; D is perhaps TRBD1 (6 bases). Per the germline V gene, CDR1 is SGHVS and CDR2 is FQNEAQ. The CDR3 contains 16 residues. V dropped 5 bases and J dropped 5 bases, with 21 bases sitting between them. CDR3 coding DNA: TGTGCCAGCAGCGAAGCCGCCAGACAGGACTCATATGGCTACACCTTC. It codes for CASSEAARQDSYGYTF.

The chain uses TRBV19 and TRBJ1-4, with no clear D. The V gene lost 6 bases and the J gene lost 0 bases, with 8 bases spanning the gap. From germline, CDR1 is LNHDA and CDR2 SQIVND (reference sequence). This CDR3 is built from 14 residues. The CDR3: CASSYSATNEKLFF. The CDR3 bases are TGTGCCAGTAGCTATTCTGCAACTAATGAAAAACTGTTTTTT.

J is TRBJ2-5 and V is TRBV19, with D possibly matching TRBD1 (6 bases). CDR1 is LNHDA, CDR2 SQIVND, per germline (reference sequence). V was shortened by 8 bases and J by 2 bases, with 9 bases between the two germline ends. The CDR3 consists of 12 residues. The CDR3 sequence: CASGQKQETQYF. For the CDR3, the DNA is TGTGCCAGTGGACAGAAACAAGAGACCCAGTACTTC.

CDR3 bases: TGTGCCAGCAGTCAAACAATCGAACATGGCGAGCAGTACTTC. Its translation is CASSQTIEHGEQYF. The V call is TRBV28, the J call TRBJ2-7; D is unclear. The CDR3 is made up of 14 amino acids. V was cut by 5 bases and J by 6 bases, with 17 bases left in between. Per the germline V gene, CDR1 is MDHEN and CDR2 is SYDVKM.

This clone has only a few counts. The CDR3 region is CASTLLGQGTDTQYF. CDR3 coding DNA: TGTGCCAGCACCCTATTGGGGCAGGGCACAGATACGCAGTATTTT. This chain joins TRBV2 and TRBJ2-3; D perhaps matches TRBD1 (5 bases). The CDR3 is 15 amino acids. Germline lookup yields CDR1 SNHLY and CDR2 FYNNEI. V lost 7 bases, J lost 1 base, and 15 bases lay in between.

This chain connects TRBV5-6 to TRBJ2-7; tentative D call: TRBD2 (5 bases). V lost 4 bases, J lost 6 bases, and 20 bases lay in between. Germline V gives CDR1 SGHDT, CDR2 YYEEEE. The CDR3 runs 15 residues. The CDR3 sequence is CASSAMDSGGREQYF. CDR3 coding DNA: TGTGCCAGCAGCGCGATGGACTCGGGTGGGCGCGAGCAGTACTTC.

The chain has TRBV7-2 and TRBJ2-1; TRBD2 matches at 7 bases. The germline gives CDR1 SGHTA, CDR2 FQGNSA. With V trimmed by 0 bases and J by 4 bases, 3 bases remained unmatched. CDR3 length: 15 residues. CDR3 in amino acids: CASSLASGPYNEQFF. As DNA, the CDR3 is TGTGCCAGCAGCTTAGCTAGCGGGCCTTACAATGAGCAGTTCTTC.

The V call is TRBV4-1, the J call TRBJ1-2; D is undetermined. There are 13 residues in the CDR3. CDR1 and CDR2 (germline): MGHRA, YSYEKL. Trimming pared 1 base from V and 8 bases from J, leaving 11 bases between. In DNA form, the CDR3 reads TGCGCCAGCAGCCAAGTTATTGCGGGGGGCTACACCTTC. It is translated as CASSQVIAGGYTF.

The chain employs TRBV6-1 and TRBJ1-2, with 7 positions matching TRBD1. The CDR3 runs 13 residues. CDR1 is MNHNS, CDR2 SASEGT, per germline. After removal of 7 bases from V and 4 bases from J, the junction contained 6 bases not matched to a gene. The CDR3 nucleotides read TGTGCCAGCATCCTGACAGGGATCTATGGCTACACCTTC. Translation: CASILTGIYGYTF.

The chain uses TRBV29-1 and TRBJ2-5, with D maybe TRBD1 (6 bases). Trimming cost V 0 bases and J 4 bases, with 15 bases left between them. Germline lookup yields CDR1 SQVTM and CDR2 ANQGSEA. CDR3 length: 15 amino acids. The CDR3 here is CSVEDPGQWGETQYF. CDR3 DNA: TGCAGCGTTGAAGACCCTGGACAGTGGGGAGAGACCCAGTACTTC.

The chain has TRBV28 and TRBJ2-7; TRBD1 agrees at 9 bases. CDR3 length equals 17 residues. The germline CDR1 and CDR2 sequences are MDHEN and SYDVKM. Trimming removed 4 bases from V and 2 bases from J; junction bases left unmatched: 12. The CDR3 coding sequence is TGTGCCAGCAGTTCCCACTTGGGACAGGGTATCACCTACGAGCAGTACTTC. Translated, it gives CASSSHLGQGITYEQYF.

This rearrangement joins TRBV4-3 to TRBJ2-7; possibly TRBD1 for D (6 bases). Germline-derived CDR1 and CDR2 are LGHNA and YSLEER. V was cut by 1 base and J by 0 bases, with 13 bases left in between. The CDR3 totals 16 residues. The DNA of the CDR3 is TGCGCCAGCAGCCAAGCCGCAGGGGCTGCCTCCTACGAGCAGTACTTC. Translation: CASSQAAGAASYEQYF.

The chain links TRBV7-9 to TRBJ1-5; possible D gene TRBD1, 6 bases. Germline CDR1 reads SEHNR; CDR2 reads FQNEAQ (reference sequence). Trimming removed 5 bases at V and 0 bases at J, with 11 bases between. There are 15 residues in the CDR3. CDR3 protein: CASSRGDYSNQPQHF. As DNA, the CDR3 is TGTGCCAGCAGCAGGGGGGACTATAGCAATCAGCCCCAGCATTTT.

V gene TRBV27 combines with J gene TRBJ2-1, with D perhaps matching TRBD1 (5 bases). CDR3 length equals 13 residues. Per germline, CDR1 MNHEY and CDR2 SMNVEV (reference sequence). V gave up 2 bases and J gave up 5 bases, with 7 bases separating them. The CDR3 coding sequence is TGTGCCAGCAGTTTAGAAGGGGACAATGAGCAGTTCTTC. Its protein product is CASSLEGDNEQFF.

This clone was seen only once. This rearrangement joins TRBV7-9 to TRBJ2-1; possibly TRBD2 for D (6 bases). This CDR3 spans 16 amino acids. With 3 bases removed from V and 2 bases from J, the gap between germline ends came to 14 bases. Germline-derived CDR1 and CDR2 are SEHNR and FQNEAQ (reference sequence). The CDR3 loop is CASSFRIGGAYNEQFF. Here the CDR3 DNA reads TGTGCCAGCAGCTTCCGTATCGGAGGGGCCTACAATGAGCAGTTCTTC.

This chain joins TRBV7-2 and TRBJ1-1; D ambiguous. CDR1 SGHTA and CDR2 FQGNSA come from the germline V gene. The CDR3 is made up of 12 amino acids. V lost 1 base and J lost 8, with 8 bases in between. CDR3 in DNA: TGTGCCAGCAGCTTAGACGGGAGAGAAGCTTTCTTT. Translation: CASSLDGREAFF.

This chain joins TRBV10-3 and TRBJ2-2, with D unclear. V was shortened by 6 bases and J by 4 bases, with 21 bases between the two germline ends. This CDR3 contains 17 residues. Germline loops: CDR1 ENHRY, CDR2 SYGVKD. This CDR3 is CAISTELVASGTGELFF. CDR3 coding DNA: TGTGCCATCAGCACGGAGTTGGTAGCTTCGGGCACCGGGGAGCTGTTTTTT.

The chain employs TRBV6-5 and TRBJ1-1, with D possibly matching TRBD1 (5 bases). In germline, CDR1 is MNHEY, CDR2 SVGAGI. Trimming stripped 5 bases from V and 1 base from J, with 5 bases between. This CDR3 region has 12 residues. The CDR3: CASSRGNTEAFF. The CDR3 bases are TGTGCCAGCAGTAGGGGGAACACTGAAGCTTTCTTT.

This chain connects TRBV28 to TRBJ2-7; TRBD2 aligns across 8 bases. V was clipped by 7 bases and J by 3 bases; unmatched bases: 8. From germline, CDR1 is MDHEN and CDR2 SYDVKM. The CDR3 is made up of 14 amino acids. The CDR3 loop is CASMSEREIYEQYF. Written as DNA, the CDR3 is TGTGCCAGCATGAGCGAGCGGGAGATCTACGAGCAGTACTTC.

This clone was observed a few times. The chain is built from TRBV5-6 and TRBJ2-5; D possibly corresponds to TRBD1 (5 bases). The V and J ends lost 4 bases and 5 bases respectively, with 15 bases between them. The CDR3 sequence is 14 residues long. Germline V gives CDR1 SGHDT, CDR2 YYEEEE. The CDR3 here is CASSPLGVRETQYF. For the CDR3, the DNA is TGTGCCAGCAGCCCGCTAGGGGTCCGCGAGACCCAGTACTTC.

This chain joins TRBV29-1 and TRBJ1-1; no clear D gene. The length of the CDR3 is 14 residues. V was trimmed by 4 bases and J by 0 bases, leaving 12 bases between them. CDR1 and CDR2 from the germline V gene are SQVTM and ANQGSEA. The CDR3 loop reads CSVVTEPLNTEAFF. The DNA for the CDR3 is TGCAGCGTTGTAACAGAGCCTCTGAACACTGAAGCTTTCTTT.